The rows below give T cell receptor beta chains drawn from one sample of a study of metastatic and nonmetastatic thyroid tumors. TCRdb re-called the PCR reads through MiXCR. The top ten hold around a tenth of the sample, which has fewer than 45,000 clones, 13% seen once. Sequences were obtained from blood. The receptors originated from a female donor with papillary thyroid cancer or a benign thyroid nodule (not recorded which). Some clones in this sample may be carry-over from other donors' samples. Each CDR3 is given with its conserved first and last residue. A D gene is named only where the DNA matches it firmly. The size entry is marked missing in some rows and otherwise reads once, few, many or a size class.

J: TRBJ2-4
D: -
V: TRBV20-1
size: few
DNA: TGCAGTGCCAACGAGGTAGCCAAAAACATTCAGTACTTC
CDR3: CSANEVAKNIQYF

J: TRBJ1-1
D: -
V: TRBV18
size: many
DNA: TGTGCCAGCTCACCGAATTCAGGGATGAACACTGAAGCTTTCTTT
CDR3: CASSPNSGMNTEAFF

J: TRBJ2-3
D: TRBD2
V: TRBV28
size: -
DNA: TGTGCCAGCAGTTTAGCGGGACTAGCCGGGGGCACAGATACGCAGTATTTT
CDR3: CASSLAGLAGGTDTQYF

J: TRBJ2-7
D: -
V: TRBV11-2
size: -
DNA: TGTGCCAGCAGGGGAGTGGCGGGATGGGCACACGAGCAGTACTTC
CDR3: CASRGVAGWAHEQYF

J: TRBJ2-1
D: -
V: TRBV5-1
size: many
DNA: TGCGCCAGCAGCCCCCTCCCGGAAAATTACAATGAGCAGTTCTTC
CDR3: CASSPLPENYNEQFF

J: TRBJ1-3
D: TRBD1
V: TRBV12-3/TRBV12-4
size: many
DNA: TGTGCCAGCAGTGCTCCAGGGGGCTCTGGAAACACCATATATTTT
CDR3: CASSAPGGSGNTIYF

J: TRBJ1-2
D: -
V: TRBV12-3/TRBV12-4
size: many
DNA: TGTGCCAGCACCTACGGGGGGTATGGCTACACCTTC
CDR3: CASTYGGYGYTF

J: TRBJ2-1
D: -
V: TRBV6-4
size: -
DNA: TGTGCCAGCAGTGCTTGGTTAGCCTTCAATGAGCAGTTCTTC
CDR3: CASSAWLAFNEQFF

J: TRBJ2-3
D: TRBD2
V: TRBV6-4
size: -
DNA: TGTGCCAGCAGTGACCCTTGTCTAACGTGGGGGGCTAGCGGGAGGGCCAGGAAAGATACGCAGTATTTT
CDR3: CASSDPCLTWGASGRARKDTQYF

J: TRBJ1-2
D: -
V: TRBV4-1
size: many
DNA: TGCGCCAGCAGCCAAGCCTCGGAGGGGATTAACTATGGCTACACCTTC
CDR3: CASSQASEGINYGYTF

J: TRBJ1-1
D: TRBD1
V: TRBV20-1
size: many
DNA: TGCAGTGCTGACGAGGGACAGCTGAACACTGAAGCTTTCTTT
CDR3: CSADEGQLNTEAFF

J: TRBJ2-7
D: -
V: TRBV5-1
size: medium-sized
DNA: TGCGCCAGCAGCGATCTCCTGGTGGGGAGTTCCCCCAACGAGCAGTACTTC
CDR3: CASSDLLVGSSPNEQYF

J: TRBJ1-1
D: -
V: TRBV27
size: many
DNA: TGTGCCAGCAGTTTCGCGCCGACTAATGAAGCTTTCTTT
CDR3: CASSFAPTNEAFF

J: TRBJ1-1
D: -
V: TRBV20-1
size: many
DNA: TGCAGTGCCCCAGCCGGTGGGTTGAACACTGAAGCTTTCTTT
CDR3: CSAPAGGLNTEAFF

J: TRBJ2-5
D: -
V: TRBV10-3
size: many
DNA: TGTGCCATCAGTTCAGGGTCACAAGAGACCCAGTACTTC
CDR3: CAISSGSQETQYF

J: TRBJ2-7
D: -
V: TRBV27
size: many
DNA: TGTGCCAGCAGTCGTGAGCGGAGTCACACCTACGAGCAGTACTTC
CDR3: CASSRERSHTYEQYF

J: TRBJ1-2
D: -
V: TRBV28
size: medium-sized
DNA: TGTGCCAGCATTCTAAGGGGGGCGGACGGCTACACCTTC
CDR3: CASILRGADGYTF

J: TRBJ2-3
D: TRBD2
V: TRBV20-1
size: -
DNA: TGCAGTGCTAGAGATAGTGGGAGGGGCACAGATACGCAGTATTTT
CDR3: CSARDSGRGTDTQYF

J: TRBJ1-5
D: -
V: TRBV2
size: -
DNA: TGTGCCAGCAACCGAGGGCAGGGGTACAATCAGCCCCAGCATTTT
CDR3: CASNRGQGYNQPQHF

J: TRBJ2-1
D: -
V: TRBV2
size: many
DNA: TGTGCCAGCAGGGACAGTAACAATGAGCAGTTCTTC
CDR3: CASRDSNNEQFF

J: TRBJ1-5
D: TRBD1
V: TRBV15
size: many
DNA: TGTGCCACCAGCAGAGACAGGGGGAGCAATCAGCCCCAGCATTTT
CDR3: CATSRDRGSNQPQHF

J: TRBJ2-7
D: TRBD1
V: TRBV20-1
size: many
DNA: TGCAGTGCTAGAAGTGGGGACAGCGTCTACGAGCAGTACTTC
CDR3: CSARSGDSVYEQYF

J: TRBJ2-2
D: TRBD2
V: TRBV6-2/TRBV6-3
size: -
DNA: TGTGCCAGCAGTTACGTGCTAGCGGGAGACACCGGGGAGCTGTTTTTT
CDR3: CASSYVLAGDTGELFF

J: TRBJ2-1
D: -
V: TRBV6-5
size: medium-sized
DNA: TGTGCCAGCAGTTACTCCTCGGAAGGGGGCAATGAGCAGTTCTTC
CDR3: CASSYSSEGGNEQFF